This passage covers 23 T cell receptor beta chains from one sample sequenced in a study of blood T cell repertoires in COVID-19 (dated by TCRdb to about 2020). The library was produced with the immunoSEQ multiplex PCR assay. TCRdb took over this immuneACCESS table, retaining in-frame rearrangements with V and J assigned. Such tables are incomplete; in checked studies, under half of the missing clones stem from an unresolved V gene, and the remainder is unexplained. The sample has 100,000 or so clones on record, around 85% of them singletons. Less than 2% of the sample lies in the top ten. The source material was peripheral blood. All receptors derive from a woman between 65 and 79 years old with active or convalescent COVID-19.

J is TRBJ2-3 and V is TRBV7-8; TRBD2 agrees at 9 bases. Germline V gene lookup returns CDR1 SGHVS and CDR2 FQNEAQ. The CDR3 has 13 residues. Germline trimming cut 5 bases from V and 8 bases from J; bases unmatched to any gene: 5. For the CDR3, the DNA is TGTGCCAGCAGCACCCAGCGGGAGGCTACGCAGTATTTT. The encoded protein is CASSTQREATQYF.

The table lists this clone with a few counts. The chain carries TRBV28 and TRBJ1-1; D unclear. V lost 1 base and J lost 1, with 10 bases in between. Germline-derived CDR1 and CDR2 are MDHEN and SYDVKM. The CDR3 totals 15 residues. In DNA form, the CDR3 reads TGTGCCAGCAGTTTATTGGCGGCAGCGAACACTGAAGCTTTCTTT. Protein sequence: CASSLLAAANTEAFF.

CDR3 protein: CASSQASSGNTIYF. The DNA for the CDR3 is TGCGCCAGCAGCCAAGCAAGCTCTGGAAACACCATATATTTT. The V call is TRBV5-1, the J call TRBJ1-3, with D unresolved. CDR1 is SGHRS, CDR2 YFSETQ, per germline. Trimming took off 4 bases at V and 0 bases at J, with 8 bases between the two ends. This CDR3 has 14 amino acids.

Here the CDR3 DNA reads TGTGCCAGTAATGACGGGACTAGCGGCTCCTACAATGAGCAGTTCTTC. It codes for CASNDGTSGSYNEQFF. This sequence joins TRBV19 and TRBJ2-1, with 11 bases matching TRBD2. V shed 7 bases, J shed 0 bases, and the junction held 5 bases outside the gene matches. Looked up from germline, CDR1 is LNHDA and CDR2 is SQIVND (reference sequence). CDR3 length equals 16 residues.

The chain couples TRBV6-6 to TRBJ2-7; 9 bases fit TRBD1. Trimming cost V 3 bases and J 3 bases; bases outside gene matches: 3. The germline V gene encodes CDR1 MNHNY and CDR2 SVGAGI (reference sequence). This CDR3 has 14 residues. The CDR3 DNA sequence: TGTGCCAGCAGTTATTCGACAGGGGGCTACGAGCAGTACTTC. Amino acids: CASSYSTGGYEQYF.

J is TRBJ2-7 and V is TRBV20-1, with a tentative D call TRBD1 (5 bases). CDR1 is DFQATT and CDR2 is SNEGSKA in the germline V gene (reference sequence). The V gene lost 2 bases and the J gene lost 11 bases, with 13 bases spanning the gap. This CDR3 spans 11 amino acids. CDR3 in DNA: TGCAGTGCTAGAAGACAGAATGACGAGTACTTC. Translation: CSARRQNDEYF.

The chain joins TRBV29-1 to TRBJ2-3; D gene unclear. The CDR3 has 14 amino acids. Per germline, CDR1 SQVTM and CDR2 ANQGSEA. Trimming shortened V by 4 bases and J by 0 bases, and 11 bases separated the two germline ends. CDR3 protein: CSVVTIASTDTQYF. CDR3 DNA: TGCAGCGTTGTAACAATCGCTAGCACAGATACGCAGTATTTT.

The rearrangement joins TRBV15 to TRBJ2-5; 7 nucleotides agree with TRBD1. Germline CDR1 and CDR2: LNHNV and YYDKDF (reference sequence). The CDR3 is 15 residues long. V lost 3 bases, J lost 7 bases, and 11 bases stayed unmatched. CDR3 sequence reads: CATSSGQDMPGTQYF. DNA for the CDR3: TGTGCCACCAGCAGTGGACAGGACATGCCAGGGACCCAGTACTTC.

V and J are TRBV4-2 and TRBJ2-1; 8 bases map to TRBD2. Trimming at V came to 1 base and at J to 2 bases, leaving 1 base not matched to a gene. CDR1 and CDR2 from the germline V gene are LGHNA and YNFKEQ. This CDR3 has 15 amino acids. CDR3 protein: CASSQAGGTYNEQFF. In DNA form, the CDR3 reads TGTGCCAGCAGCCAAGCGGGGGGGACCTACAATGAGCAGTTCTTC.

CDR3: CASSQDPASGELFF. CDR3 nucleotides: TGCGCCAGCAGCCAAGACCCCGCGTCCGGGGAGCTGTTTTTT. The V call is TRBV4-3, the J call TRBJ2-2; D not resolved. V dropped 0 bases and J dropped 6 bases, with 8 bases sitting between them. This CDR3 region has 14 residues. CDR1 is LGHNA and CDR2 is YSLEER in the germline V gene.

The chain recombines TRBV7-2 with TRBJ2-1, with D possibly matching TRBD1 (6 bases). Germline CDR1 reads SGHTA; CDR2 reads FQGNSA. The CDR3 covers 15 residues. V shed 5 bases and J shed 0 bases, with 11 bases lying between them. The CDR3 nucleotides read TGTGCCAGCAGCCACAGGGAAAGCTCCTACAATGAGCAGTTCTTC. It translates to CASSHRESSYNEQFF.

The chain joins TRBV28 to TRBJ1-2; possibly TRBD1 for D (6 bases). This CDR3 is 13 amino acids long. Germline CDR1 is MDHEN and CDR2 is SYDVKM. The V gene lost 7 bases and the J gene lost 11 bases, with 20 bases spanning the gap. The CDR3 is CASNVWAGALYTF. CDR3 coding DNA: TGTGCCAGCAATGTTTGGGCAGGGGCGCTTTACACCTTC.

The CDR3 sequence: CATSDSRQGDTEAFF. Here the CDR3 DNA reads TGTGCCACCAGTGATTCGAGACAGGGTGACACTGAAGCTTTCTTT. V and J are TRBV24-1 and TRBJ1-1; 7 bases align to TRBD1. The ends lost 2 bases at V and 3 bases at J; junction bases unmatched: 5. Germline CDR1 KGHDR, CDR2 SFDVKD. The CDR3 consists of 15 residues.

V is TRBV6-6 and J is TRBJ1-5, with D maybe TRBD1 (5 bases). The V gene's germline CDR1 is MNHNY and CDR2 SVGAGI (reference sequence). Trimming removed 6 bases at V and 1 base at J, with 16 bases between. This CDR3 contains 16 residues. Written as DNA, the CDR3 is TGTGCCAGCAGCCCGACGGCAGGGAAGAGCAATCAGCCCCAGCATTTT. Translation gives CASSPTAGKSNQPQHF.

This clone showed up just once. This sample includes further DNA sequences coding for the same CDR3. The chain links TRBV5-1 to TRBJ1-4; 7 bases are shared with TRBD1. V lost 0 bases to trimming and J lost 8 bases; unmatched junction nucleotides: 4. Per germline, CDR1 SGHRS and CDR2 YFSETQ. This CDR3 is built from 14 residues. CDR3 nucleotide sequence: TGCGCCAGCAGCTTGGGACAGGGTAACGAAAAACTGTTTTTT. This codes for CASSLGQGNEKLFF.

V is TRBV9 and J is TRBJ1-1; unclear D gene. This CDR3 contains 13 residues. Deletions cut 0 bases from V and 5 bases from J, with 8 bases between. Germline lookup yields CDR1 SGDLS and CDR2 YYNGEE. The CDR3 is CASSVGARTEAFF. CDR3 nucleotides: TGTGCCAGCAGCGTAGGGGCCCGGACTGAAGCTTTCTTT.

The chain is built from TRBV18 and TRBJ1-5; a weak D match, TRBD1 (6 bases). Germline CDR1 and CDR2: KGHSH and LQKENI. The V gene lost 3 bases and the J gene lost 5 bases, with 11 bases spanning the gap. CDR3 length equals 14 residues. CDR3 sequence: CASSPEQGYQPQHF. The CDR3 DNA follows: TGTGCCAGCTCACCGGAACAGGGCTATCAGCCCCAGCATTTT.

The J gene is TRBJ2-7, the V gene TRBV5-1; 10 nucleotides agree with TRBD2. CDR3 length equals 15 residues. The V segment lost 4 bases and the J segment 6 bases; nucleotides outside the gene matches: 10. Germline V lookup: CDR1 SGHRS, CDR2 YFSETQ. The DNA for the CDR3 is TGCGCCAGCAGCACTTCAGCGGGAGGGCCTCCCGAGCAGTACTTC. It encodes CASSTSAGGPPEQYF.

V is TRBV7-6 and J is TRBJ1-4, with 7 bases lining up with TRBD1. Germline assignment: CDR1 SGHVS and CDR2 FNYEAQ. The CDR3 sequence is 15 residues long. The trim removed 4 bases at V and 8 bases at J, leaving 10 bases unmatched. This CDR3 reads CASSYEDRSREKLFF. CDR3 DNA: TGTGCCAGCAGCTACGAGGACAGGTCGCGAGAAAAACTGTTTTTT.

DNA for the CDR3: TGTGCCAGCAGCCTTCAGGGGGCGAGGAACACCGGGGAGCTGTTTTTT. Amino acid sequence: CASSLQGARNTGELFF. The V gene is TRBV6-2 or TRBV6-3, the J gene TRBJ2-2; TRBD1 aligns across 8 bases. The V and J ends lost 6 bases and 1 base, in that order; junction bases with no gene match: 7. Per germline, CDR1 MNHEY and CDR2 SVGEGT. The CDR3 length is 16 residues.

The V call is TRBV18, the J call TRBJ2-5; D remains unclear. Germline values: CDR1 KGHSH, CDR2 LQKENI. The CDR3 covers 13 residues. Trimming took off 0 bases at V and 5 bases at J, with 7 bases between the two ends. CDR3 sequence: CASSPPNMETQYF. The CDR3 DNA is TGTGCCAGCTCACCACCGAACATGGAGACCCAGTACTTC. Combining the CDR3 with reference TRBV18 and TRBJ2-5 gives the whole variable domain NAGVMQNPRHLVRRRGQEARLRCSPMKGHSHVYWYRQLPEEGLKFMVYLQKENIIDESGMPKERFSAEFPKEGPSILRIQQVVRGDSAAYFCASSPPNMETQYFGPGTRLLVL.

This chain connects TRBV19 to TRBJ1-5; a weak D match, TRBD1 (6 bases). Per the germline V gene, CDR1 is LNHDA and CDR2 is SQIVND (reference sequence). The CDR3 is made up of 13 amino acids. With 5 bases removed from V and 6 bases from J, the gap between germline ends came to 11 bases. CDR3 coding DNA: TGTGCCAGTAGTCAACAGGGCGGTCAGCCCCAGCATTTT. It encodes CASSQQGGQPQHF.

V usage is TRBV5-1 and J usage is TRBJ2-7; D is perhaps TRBD1 (6 bases). CDR1 SGHRS and CDR2 YFSETQ come from the germline V gene. With 0 bases removed from V and 4 bases from J, the gap between germline ends came to 11 bases. CDR3 length: 14 amino acids. The CDR3 DNA reads TGCGCCAGCAGCTTGGAAGGGACACAGTACGAGCAGTACTTC. It specifies CASSLEGTQYEQYF.